These 27 T cell receptor beta chains share one sample of origin, sequenced in a study of vaccination and CD4 T cells after COVID-19. Sequencing of cultured CD4+ T cell DNA used the Oncomine TCR Beta short-read assay. One entry per CDR3 protein results from TCRdb running MiXCR on the PCR reads. The sample lists some 18,000 distinct CDR3 sequences; 55% to 70% were seen once. The treatment denotes: approximately nine-day PBMC culture with coronavirus spike peptide pools or control peptides (ViraFEST assay). For these receptors, no antigen is known. The sample consisted of CD4+ T cells from blood, cultured in vitro. These receptors originate from a human donor who had recovered from COVID-19.

This clonotype was observed a handful of times. The rearrangement uses TRBV19 and TRBJ2-2; the D is unclear. The CDR3 has 13 amino acids. V was trimmed by 4 bases and J by 9 bases, leaving 12 bases between them. Germline V gene data show CDR1 as LNHDA and CDR2 as SQIVND (reference sequence). The CDR3: CASSTRTAWELFF. The CDR3 bases are TGTGCCAGTAGTACGCGGACGGCCTGGGAGCTGTTTTTT.

The genes are TRBV2 and TRBJ1-2; 7 bases are a match to TRBD1. Germline CDR1 reads SNHLY; CDR2 reads FYNNEI. Unmatched junction bases numbered 11, after V lost 5 bases and J lost 5 bases. The CDR3 length is 15 residues. Here the CDR3 reads CASSSSSGQPYGYTF. The CDR3 DNA reads TGTGCCAGCAGTAGCTCTTCGGGACAGCCATATGGCTACACCTTC.

The J gene is TRBJ2-3, the V gene TRBV21-1; TRBD2, the D gene given by the table, was not confirmed from the DNA. TRBV21-1 is shown as a pseudogene. The CDR3 loop spans 16 amino acids. CDR3 DNA: TGTGCCAGCAGGGTGTTGGGGGGAGGAAAAGCGGATACGCAGTATTTT. Encoded protein: CASRVLGGGKADTQYF.

The CDR3 sequence: CASRQDSLNTEAFF. The DNA for the CDR3 is TGTGCCAGCAGGCAGGACAGCCTAAACACTGAAGCTTTCTTT. The chain is built from TRBV3-1 and TRBJ1-1; D may be TRBD1 (6 bases). Trimming stripped 6 bases from V and 2 bases from J, with 13 bases between. The CDR3 sequence is 14 residues long. From germline, CDR1 is LGHDT and CDR2 YNNKEL (reference sequence).

This clonotype came up a few times. This sequence joins TRBV27 and TRBJ1-2; D remains ambiguous. V lost 6 bases to trimming and J lost 7 bases, with 15 bases between them. The CDR3 has 13 amino acids. Looked up from germline, CDR1 is MNHEY and CDR2 is SMNVEV (reference sequence). The CDR3 region has the DNA TGTGCCAGCAGCCTGGGAGCAAGGAGTGGCTACACCTTC. Its translation is CASSLGARSGYTF.

The chain joins TRBV10-3 to TRBJ1-5; 7 nucleotides line up with TRBD1. V shed 2 bases and J 4 bases; nucleotides not matched to a gene: 2. The CDR3 loop spans 14 amino acids. The germline V gene encodes CDR1 ENHRY and CDR2 SYGVKD. As DNA, the CDR3 is TGTGCCATCAGTGAGACGACAGGGAATCAGCCCCAGCATTTT. Encoded protein: CAISETTGNQPQHF.

This clonotype was detected a few times. The chain links TRBV2 to TRBJ1-5; perhaps TRBD1 as D (5 bases). Per the germline V gene, CDR1 is SNHLY and CDR2 is FYNNEI. The CDR3 contains 15 residues. With 6 bases removed from V and 0 bases from J, the gap between germline ends came to 12 bases. CDR3 amino acids: CASSDSSHSNQPQHF. CDR3 coding DNA: TGTGCCAGCAGCGACAGTTCTCATAGCAATCAGCCCCAGCATTTT.

The chain carries TRBV3-1 and TRBJ1-2; 10 bases are a match to TRBD1. The junction had 7 bases not matched to a gene; V was cut back by 4 bases and J by 8 bases. The CDR3 runs 14 residues. CDR1 and CDR2 (germline): LGHDT, YNNKEL (reference sequence). In DNA form, the CDR3 reads TGTGCCAGCAGCCGCGGGACAGGGGTTCGGGGCTACACCTTC. It specifies CASSRGTGVRGYTF.

The genes are TRBV20-1 and TRBJ2-1; D uncertain. Germline lookup yields CDR1 DFQATT and CDR2 SNEGSKA (reference sequence). The CDR3 totals 12 residues. Trimming took off 3 bases at V and 5 bases at J, with 8 bases between the two ends. This CDR3 reads CSASLENNEQFF. Here the CDR3 DNA reads TGCAGTGCTAGTTTAGAGAACAATGAGCAGTTCTTC.

V usage is TRBV28 and J usage is TRBJ2-1; D is ambiguous. CDR1 MDHEN and CDR2 SYDVKM come from the germline V gene. V lost 4 bases and J 1 base, leaving 14 bases between the germline ends. CDR3 size: 16 residues. The chain's CDR3 is CASSSGSLESYNEQFF. The CDR3 nucleotides read TGTGCCAGCAGTTCCGGCTCATTAGAGTCCTACAATGAGCAGTTCTTC.

J is TRBJ2-1 and V is TRBV7-3, with TRBD2 as a possible D gene (6 bases). The CDR3 length is 14 residues. V was trimmed by 0 bases and J by 5 bases, leaving 8 bases between them. Germline assignment: CDR1 SGHTA and CDR2 FQGTGA. The chain's CDR3 is CASSLTRLDNEQFF. Here the CDR3 DNA reads TGTGCCAGCAGCTTAACCCGACTAGACAATGAGCAGTTCTTC.

The V gene is TRBV9, the J gene TRBJ2-3; D is ambiguous. Trimming took off 4 bases at V and 2 bases at J, with 5 bases between the two ends. The CDR3 runs to 12 residues. Germline lookup yields CDR1 SGDLS and CDR2 YYNGEE. The chain's CDR3 is CASSRVTDTQYF. CDR3 bases: TGTGCCAGCAGCCGAGTCACAGATACGCAGTATTTT.

This chain links TRBV7-3 with TRBJ2-3; D not certain. V dropped 2 bases and J dropped 0 bases, with 3 bases sitting between them. Looked up from germline, CDR1 is SGHTA and CDR2 is FQGTGA. This CDR3 is 13 amino acids long. The CDR3 spells CASSLWSTDTQYF. CDR3 in DNA: TGTGCCAGCAGCTTATGGAGCACAGATACGCAGTATTTT.

The genes are TRBV28 and TRBJ1-6; 8 bases agree with TRBD1. The J segment lost 9 bases and the V segment lost 4 bases, leaving 5 bases of the junction unmatched. Per the germline V gene, CDR1 is MDHEN and CDR2 is SYDVKM. This CDR3 has 14 amino acids. DNA of the CDR3: TGTGCCAGCAGTTCCGGACAGGGCCCTTCACCCCTCCACTTT. It is translated as CASSSGQGPSPLHF.

The rearrangement uses TRBV20-1 and TRBJ2-3; no reliable D call. V dropped 6 bases and J dropped 1 base, with 14 bases sitting between them. CDR1 and CDR2 from the germline V gene are DFQATT and SNEGSKA (reference sequence). The CDR3 sequence is 14 residues long. Written as DNA, the CDR3 is TGCAGTGCGGAAAACCCCCGCCGCACAGATACGCAGTATTTT. It encodes CSAENPRRTDTQYF.

This rearrangement joins TRBV6-1 to TRBJ2-7; 9 bases align to TRBD2. Germline loops: CDR1 MNHNS, CDR2 SASEGT. This CDR3 region has 14 residues. V lost 6 bases, J lost 4 bases, and 7 bases stayed unmatched. The CDR3: CASRGSAGGYEQYF. The CDR3 region has the DNA TGTGCCAGCAGGGGATCAGCGGGAGGATACGAGCAGTACTTC.

This sequence joins TRBV20-1 and TRBJ2-1; 7 bases match TRBD2. V was pared by 0 bases and J by 12 bases, with 14 bases of the junction left unmatched. CDR3 size: 15 residues. Germline V CDR1 and CDR2: DFQATT, SNEGSKA (reference sequence). The DNA of the CDR3 is TGCAGTGCTAGAGATGGGGGGGACCGGTGGCGTGGGCAGTTCTTC. It yields the protein CSARDGGDRWRGQFF.

This chain links TRBV20-1 with TRBJ1-4; the D gene is possibly TRBD1 (5 bases). Germline V lookup: CDR1 DFQATT, CDR2 SNEGSKA (reference sequence). The CDR3 has 14 residues. V gave up 4 bases and J gave up 5 bases, with 14 bases separating them. CDR3: CSAMGVGDNEKLFF. DNA for the CDR3: TGCAGTGCTATGGGTGTGGGGGACAATGAAAAACTGTTTTTT.

The J gene is TRBJ1-5, the V gene TRBV6-1; possible D gene TRBD1, 5 bases. Trimming removed 2 bases at V and 1 base at J, with 15 bases between. Germline CDR1 and CDR2: MNHNS and SASEGT. The CDR3 loop spans 17 amino acids. The CDR3 here is CASSEPPGTKSNQPQHF. CDR3 DNA sequence: TGTGCCAGCAGTGAACCCCCCGGGACCAAGAGCAATCAGCCCCAGCATTTT.

This clonotype was counted only a few times. The J gene is TRBJ2-5, the V gene TRBV20-1; perhaps TRBD2 as D (7 bases). The CDR3 runs to 15 residues. CDR1 and CDR2 (germline): DFQATT, SNEGSKA (reference sequence). With 4 bases removed from V and 4 bases from J, the gap between germline ends came to 19 bases. As DNA, the CDR3 is TGCAGTGCTATCGGGGGGCGCGTCGGGGGAGAGACCCAGTACTTC. Translated: CSAIGGRVGGETQYF.

J is TRBJ2-2 and V is TRBV27; D unclear. CDR1 and CDR2 (germline): MNHEY, SMNVEV (reference sequence). This CDR3 comprises 13 residues. V lost 3 bases to trimming and J lost 5 bases, with 7 bases between them. CDR3 nucleotide sequence: TGTGCCAGCAGTTTTGGGCGAACCGGGGAGCTGTTTTTT. Translating it yields CASSFGRTGELFF.

The chain carries TRBV24-1 and TRBJ2-7; 7 bases line up with TRBD1. The CDR3 is 19 amino acids. The junction had 13 bases not matched to a gene; V was cut back by 0 bases and J by 0 bases. Germline-derived CDR1 and CDR2 are KGHDR and SFDVKD. CDR3 nucleotide sequence: TGTGCCACCAGTGATTTGAACAGGGGCCCGCCCCCCAGCTCCTACGAGCAGTACTTC. Translating gives CATSDLNRGPPPSSYEQYF.

V and J are TRBV6-5 and TRBJ1-2, with D unclear. The CDR3 covers 16 residues. The V end lost 0 bases, the J end lost 4 bases, and 15 bases lay between the germline ends. Germline-derived CDR1 and CDR2 are MNHEY and SVGAGI. The CDR3 DNA reads as TGTGCCAGCAGTTACTCGATAGGAGAAAGCTCCTATGGCTACACCTTC. Translated, it gives CASSYSIGESSYGYTF.

This clonotype was observed a handful of times. This chain links TRBV6-4 with TRBJ1-2, with 9 bases that match TRBD1. J gave up 10 bases and V 1 base, and 7 bases lay outside the gene matches. The CDR3 spans 14 residues. CDR1 and CDR2 (germline): MRHNA, SNTAGT. CDR3 residues: CASSDYPGQGDYTF. CDR3 nucleotides: TGTGCCAGCAGTGACTATCCGGGACAGGGTGACTACACCTTC.

The chain links TRBV20-1 to TRBJ1-2; TRBD1 matches 7 bases. Germline V gene sequence: CDR1 DFQATT, CDR2 SNEGSKA (reference sequence). J was trimmed by 5 bases and V by 6 bases; bases with no gene match: 12. The CDR3 is 14 amino acids. CDR3 loop: CSADQSRGQYGYTF. CDR3 sequence (DNA): TGCAGTGCCGATCAATCCAGGGGACAGTATGGCTACACCTTC.

This clonotype came up once. The rearrangement joins TRBV6-1 to TRBJ1-3, with D perhaps matching TRBD1 (6 bases). V was pared by 7 bases and J by 4 bases, with 14 bases between. CDR3 length equals 14 residues. Per the germline V gene, CDR1 is MNHNS and CDR2 is SASEGT. DNA for the CDR3: TGTGCCAGCAAGCCCACAGGGTCAGGAAACACCATATATTTT. It specifies CASKPTGSGNTIYF.

The rearrangement joins TRBV7-9 to TRBJ1-2; D possibly corresponds to TRBD1 (6 bases). Per the germline V gene, CDR1 is SEHNR and CDR2 is FQNEAQ (reference sequence). This CDR3 is built from 17 residues. V was trimmed by 3 bases and J by 5 bases, leaving 22 bases between them. CDR3 sequence reads: CASSLGQGRQKGYGYTF. The CDR3 region has the DNA TGTGCCAGCAGCTTGGGGCAGGGGCGGCAAAAAGGGTATGGCTACACCTTC.